This T cell receptor beta chain was documented in a study of blood T cell repertoires in COVID-19. Background on the study: Whether acute or convalescent, the COVID-19 samples came from the United States, Italy and Spain.

CDR3 length: 14 amino acids. The V and J ends lost 3 bases and 5 bases, in that order; junction bases with no gene match: 5. Categorization into cohorts depended on clinical history that participants reported. Clones were sequenced by immunoSEQ multiplex PCR, and TCRdb holds only the in-frame ones, with some missing. Here the sample spans under 200,000 clones, over 70% being singletons. Sample: PBMCs or T cells enriched from blood (not recorded which). The rearrangement links TRBV5-3 to TRBJ2-5; 9 bases are shared with TRBD1. TRBV5-3 is designated an ORF whose function remains uncertain. The origin of this receptor is a woman aged 40 to 49 with acute COVID-19. CDR3 loop: CARSSYRGPETQYF. The CDR3 nucleotides read TGTGCCAGAAGCTCCTACAGGGGGCCGGAGACCCAGTACTTC.